The source of this T cell receptor (beta chain) is a study of cytotoxic CD8 clonotypes in ibrutinib-treated CLL. Background on the study: Investigators reported some 25 partial and 2 complete responses; after median roughly 63 months, roughly 14 patients remained remitted and about 12 progressed. Study-wide findings and caveats: There were few public clonotypes, and on treatment they contracted or stayed stable.

CDR3 length: 14 residues. V gave up 6 bases and J gave up 0 bases, with 9 bases separating them. Germline V gene sequence: CDR1 LNHDA, CDR2 SQIVND (reference sequence). Target depth was 1 in 200,000 to 1 in 1 million T cells, about 10x per clonotype. Measured with immunoSEQ multiplex PCR; TCRdb has only the in-frame clones, and not every one. Of about 50,000 clones in the sample, 50% to 70% were seen once. Turning to this clone: Antigen unknown.

V usage is TRBV19 and J usage is TRBJ1-5; D is undetermined. The receptor's source is a human donor with chronic lymphocytic leukemia. Sequences were derived from PBMCs, sampled at disease progression, from a patient treated with ibrutinib. The CDR3 nucleotides read TGTGCCAGTAGCCTCTTCGATAGCAATCAGCCCCAGCATTTT. This translates into CASSLFDSNQPQHF. Filled out from reference TRBV19 and TRBJ1-5, the complete variable domain reads DGGITQSPKYLFRKEGQNVTLSCEQNLNHDAMYWYRQDPGQGLRLIYYSQIVNDFQKGDIAEGYSVSREKKESFPLTVTSAQKNPTAFYLCASSLFDSNQPQHFGDGTRLSIL.